The sample holds many counts of the clone carrying this TCR beta chain. Its target is unknown. TCR beta CDR3 region amplification was performed from RNA transcripts. Carried out on the TCR CDR3, a first-round RT-PCR used the HTBI primer set. One entry per CDR3 protein, called by TCRdb with MiXCR from the multiplex PCR reads. This sample has around 360,000 distinct CDR3 sequences, with approximately 14% found just once. The data derive from a study of T cells in Graves' hyperthyroidism and ophthalmopathy. The study included ophthalmopathy patients with Clinical Activity Score at least 3, NOSPECS grade at least 4 and duration under 3 months. The study's findings and limits: Researchers report that a 13 V-J model separated ophthalmopathy from stable hyperthyroidism.

The CDR3 loop spans 14 amino acids. The germline CDR1 and CDR2 sequences are SNHLY and FYNNEI. The V and J ends lost 4 bases and 6 bases respectively, with 13 bases between them. The rearrangement links TRBV2 to TRBJ2-4; a possible D gene is TRBD1 (7 bases). Sequenced: blood. The TCR originated in a woman aged 60-75 years with Graves' ophthalmopathy. DNA for the CDR3: TGTGCCAGCAGTGCAGGGGGGCCCACAAACATTCAGTACTTC. Translating gives CASSAGGPTNIQYF.